A selection of T cell receptor beta chains follows, all from one sample in a study of blood T cell repertoires in COVID-19. Assay: immunoSEQ multiplex PCR; the TCRdb copy retains only in-frame clones and omits some. Seen here are about 250,000 clones, roughly 88% observed once, and the top ten hold around 6%. What was sequenced was peripheral blood. The receptor set was obtained from a woman of 80 years or more with COVID-19, enrolled during active disease. Each CDR3 is given with its conserved first and last residue. Each record gives: V gene, J gene, clone size, D gene, CDR3 DNA, CDR3 protein. A D gene is named only where the DNA matches it firmly. Size values are once, few and many counts, or a class for expanded clones, and some rows have none.

TRBV3-1/TRBV3-2	TRBJ1-2	NA	NA	TGTGCCAGCAGCCAGAGGTCCGAGACCCACTTC	CASSQRSETHF
TRBV24-1	TRBJ2-6	NA	TRBD1	TGTGCCACCAGTGATACAGGGGTAGAGGGGGCCAACGTCCTGACTTTC	CATSDTGVEGANVLTF
TRBV6-5	TRBJ1-2	NA	TRBD1	TGTGCCAGCAACCGAGGGGGCCTTAACTATGGCTACACCTTC	CASNRGGLNYGYTF
TRBV3-1/TRBV3-2	TRBJ2-1	NA	NA	TGTGCCAGCAGCCAAGACCCGACATATGAGCAGTTCTTC	CASSQDPTYEQFF
TRBV3-1/TRBV3-2	TRBJ2-4	NA	NA	TGTGCCAGCAGCGTGGGACTAGCCAAAAACATTCAGTACTTC	CASSVGLAKNIQYF
TRBV5-4	TRBJ2-5	NA	NA	TGTGCCAGCAGCCCAGGACAGTTACTCCAAGAGACCCAGTACTTC	CASSPGQLLQETQYF
TRBV29-1	TRBJ2-1	NA	NA	TGCAGCGGTAAAAACAATGAGCAGTTCTTC	CSGKNNEQFF
TRBV12-3/TRBV12-4	TRBJ1-1	NA	NA	TGTGCCAGCAGTACCGGGTTGAACACTGAAGCTTTCTTT	CASSTGLNTEAFF
TRBV3-1/TRBV3-2	TRBJ2-1	NA	NA	TGTGCCAGCAGCCGACAGCCGCTCTCCTACAATGAGCAGTTCTTC	CASSRQPLSYNEQFF
TRBV28	TRBJ2-5	NA	TRBD2	TGTGCCAGCAGTTCCGCTAGCGGGGGGAAAGAGACCCAGTACTTC	CASSSASGGKETQYF
TRBV18	TRBJ1-6	NA	NA	TGTGCCAGCTCATCTCAGAATTCACCCCTCCACTTT	CASSSQNSPLHF
TRBV29-1	TRBJ2-6	NA	TRBD1	TGCAGCGTCCGGGACAGGGGACCCTCTGGGGCCAACGTCCTGACTTTC	CSVRDRGPSGANVLTF
TRBV28	TRBJ1-2	NA	TRBD1	TGTGCCAGCAGTCCAACAACCGGGACAGGGGCCTTTGGCTACACCTTC	CASSPTTGTGAFGYTF
TRBV28	TRBJ1-2	NA	TRBD1	TGTGCCAGCATTGGACAGGGCCTCTTTCTGGGCTACACCTTC	CASIGQGLFLGYTF
TRBV5-1	TRBJ1-6	NA	TRBD1	TGCGCCAGCAGCTTATCCGGGACAGGGGAATCACCCCTCCACTTT	CASSLSGTGESPLHF
TRBV7-9	TRBJ2-5	NA	TRBD1	TGTGCCAGCAGATCCCAGGGGGCCGGTGAGACCCAGTACTTC	CASRSQGAGETQYF
TRBV3-1/TRBV3-2	TRBJ1-1	NA	NA	TGTGCCAGCAGCCAGCGCCGAGGGGGGAACACTGAAGCTTTCTTT	CASSQRRGGNTEAFF
TRBV30	TRBJ2-3	once	TRBD2	TGTGCCCTCCGGTGGGGAGGGAGTACAGATACGCAGTATTTT	CALRWGGSTDTQYF
TRBV6-5	TRBJ1-4	NA	NA	TGTGCCCATGCCCTCAAGTTGAGGGAAAAACTGTTTTTT	CAHALKLREKLFF
TRBV28	TRBJ2-5	NA	TRBD2	TGTGCCAGCAGTAGCGGGGGGGCTATGGAGACCCAGTACTTC	CASSSGGAMETQYF
TRBV19	TRBJ2-3	NA	TRBD1	TGTGCCAGTAGTCTTGGGACAGGGGGTCCCACAGATACGCAGTATTTT	CASSLGTGGPTDTQYF
TRBV7-9	TRBJ1-1	NA	TRBD1	TGTGCCAGCAGCGCCCGACAGGGGATGAACACTGAAGCTTTCTTT	CASSARQGMNTEAFF
TRBV2	TRBJ2-4	NA	NA	TGTGCCAGCAGTGAACGGAGGAACTCCTTAGCCAAAAACATTCAGTACTTC	CASSERRNSLAKNIQYF
TRBV5-1	TRBJ1-5	once	NA	TGCGCCAGCAGCTTGGACGGGATCAATCAGCCCCAGCATTTT	CASSLDGINQPQHF
TRBV7-2	TRBJ2-7	NA	NA	TGTGCCAGCAGCTCGTACACGGGCTACGAGCAGTACTTC	CASSSYTGYEQYF
TRBV10-3	TRBJ2-7	NA	NA	TGTGCCATCAGTGACGACAGAGCTTCCGCCGAGCAGTACTTC	CAISDDRASAEQYF
TRBV6-6	TRBJ2-7	NA	TRBD1	TGTGCCAGCACTAGGGGCAGGGGGCGAAACGAGCAGTACTTC	CASTRGRGRNEQYF
TRBV5-8	TRBJ2-7	NA	NA	TGTGCCAGCAGCTTGACAGACACCCCAGGATACGAGCAGTACTTC	CASSLTDTPGYEQYF
TRBV15	TRBJ1-5	few	NA	TGTGCCACCAGCAGAGGGGGCCCTAGCAATCAGCCCCAGCATTTT	CATSRGGPSNQPQHF